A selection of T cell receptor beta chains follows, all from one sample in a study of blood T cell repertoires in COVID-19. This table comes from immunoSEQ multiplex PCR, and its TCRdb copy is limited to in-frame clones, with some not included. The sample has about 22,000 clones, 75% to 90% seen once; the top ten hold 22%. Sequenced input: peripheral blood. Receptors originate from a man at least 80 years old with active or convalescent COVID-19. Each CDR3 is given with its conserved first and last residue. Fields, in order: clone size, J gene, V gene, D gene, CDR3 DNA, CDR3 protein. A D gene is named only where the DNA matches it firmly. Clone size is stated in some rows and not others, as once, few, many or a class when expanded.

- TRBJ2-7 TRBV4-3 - TGCGCCAGCAGCCAAAACAGGGGGGGATCAACCTACGAGCAGTACTTC CASSQNRGGSTYEQYF
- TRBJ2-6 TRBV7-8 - TGTGCCAGCAGTCATAACCGGGACACGAACGACAGGGCCAACGTCCTGACTTTC CASSHNRDTNDRANVLTF
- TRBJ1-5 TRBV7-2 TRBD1 TGTGCCAGCAGCCTCACCGGGACAGGGAATCAGCCCCAGCATTTT CASSLTGTGNQPQHF
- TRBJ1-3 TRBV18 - TGTGCCAGCTCATACACTCATGGGGAGTACTCTGGAAACACCATATATTTT CASSYTHGEYSGNTIYF
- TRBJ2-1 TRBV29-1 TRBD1 TGCAGCGTTGATGAGGACAGGGGGTACAATGAGCAGTTCTTC CSVDEDRGYNEQFF
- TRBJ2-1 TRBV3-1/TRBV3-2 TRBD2 TGTGCCAGCAGCTCAACCTCGGGAGCGGGGGGTTACAATGAGCAGTTCTTC CASSSTSGAGGYNEQFF
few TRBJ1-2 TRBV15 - TGTGCCACCAGCAGTCAGATAGACGGGGGGCCGGCTAACTATGGCTACACCTTC CATSSQIDGGPANYGYTF
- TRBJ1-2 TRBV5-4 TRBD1 TGTGCCAGCAGCTCGGACAGGACCTATGGCTACACCTTC CASSSDRTYGYTF
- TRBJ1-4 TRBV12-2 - TGTGCAAGTCGCTCCGGGTCAACTAATGAAAAACTGTTTTTT CASRSGSTNEKLFF
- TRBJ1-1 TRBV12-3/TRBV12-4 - TGTGCCAGCACCCGACAGCTGAACACTGAAGCTTTCTTT CASTRQLNTEAFF
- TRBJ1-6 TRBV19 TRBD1 TGTGCCAGTACCCTAAGGGACAGGGGATCACCCCTCCACTTT CASTLRDRGSPLHF
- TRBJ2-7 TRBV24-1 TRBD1 TGTGCCACCAGTGATTGGGGACAGGGTCAATACGAGCAGTACTTC CATSDWGQGQYEQYF
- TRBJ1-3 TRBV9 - TGTGCCAGCAGCGTAGCTACGGGGTCTGGAAACACCATATATTTT CASSVATGSGNTIYF
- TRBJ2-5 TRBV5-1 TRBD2 TGCGCCAGCAGCGGGGGCGGGGGGTCCCTCGAGACCCAGTACTTC CASSGGGGSLETQYF
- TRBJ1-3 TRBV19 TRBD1 TGTGCCAGTAGCAGGACAGGGCAAGGAAACACCATATATTTT CASSRTGQGNTIYF
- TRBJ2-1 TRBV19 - TGTGCCAGTAGTTTGGGACTGGAGCAGTTCTTC CASSLGLEQFF
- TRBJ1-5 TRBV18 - TGTGCCAGCTCACCACTGCAGGGTCATCAGCCCCAGCATTTT CASSPLQGHQPQHF
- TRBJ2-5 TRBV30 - TGTGCCTGGAGTCTCGGGGGGCGGAGCAAAGAGACCCAGTACTTC CAWSLGGRSKETQYF
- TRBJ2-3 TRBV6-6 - TGTGCCAGCAGTTACGGCGGGCCCGGAGCAGATACGCAGTATTTT CASSYGGPGADTQYF
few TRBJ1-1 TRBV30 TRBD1 TGTGCCTGGTGGACAGGCCTCAGCCCTGAAGCTTTCTTT CAWWTGLSPEAFF